The 27 T cell receptor beta chains below come from one sample, sequenced in a study of long-term antiretroviral therapy in people with HIV. The authors ran the immunoSEQ assay, v3.0, at survey level. Here immunoSEQ multiplex PCR was the method, and the copy in TCRdb shows in-frame clones only, minus some. The sample has about 6,700 clones, just under 75% seen once. The sequencing used unsorted PBMCs, collected 0.1 years before starting antiretroviral therapy. The receptor source for this set is a man between 18 and 35 years old with HIV.

This chain links TRBV11-2 with TRBJ2-3, with 12 bases matching TRBD2. CDR3 size: 16 residues. With 5 bases clipped from V and 7 bases from J, the junction kept 10 bases outside the gene matches. Germline V gene lookup returns CDR1 SGHAT and CDR2 FQNNGV. The CDR3 nucleotides read TGTGCCAGCAGCACCCGGACTAGCGGGAATTCTTATACGCAGTATTTT. Translating it yields CASSTRTSGNSYTQYF.

The chain uses TRBV5-4 and TRBJ2-1; 8 nucleotides match TRBD2. CDR1 is SGHNT and CDR2 is YYREEE in the germline V gene (reference sequence). Trimming removed 4 bases from V and 4 bases from J; junction bases left unmatched: 4. CDR3 size: 14 residues. CDR3 sequence (DNA): TGTGCCAGCAGCCCAGCGGGGGAGTACAATGAGCAGTTCTTC. It encodes CASSPAGEYNEQFF.

CDR3 in DNA: TGTGCCAGCAGTTACTCAAGCGTTCAGCCCCAGCATTTT. Translated, it gives CASSYSSVQPQHF. This sequence joins TRBV6-5 and TRBJ1-5; D is undetermined. Germline V gene lookup returns CDR1 MNHEY and CDR2 SVGAGI. This CDR3 is built from 13 residues. The V gene lost 0 bases and the J gene lost 6 bases, with 6 bases spanning the gap.

The chain couples TRBV6-5 to TRBJ1-1, with D unresolved. Per germline, CDR1 MNHEY and CDR2 SVGAGI. The V end was cut by 6 bases, the J end by 10 bases, with 21 bases between. CDR3 length: 14 amino acids. The CDR3 DNA follows: TGTGCCAGCAGGTTTAGGAAGTTCAGTGGAGGAGCTTTCTTT. Translated, it gives CASRFRKFSGGAFF.

This clone was counted a few times. The CDR3 coding sequence is TGTGCCAGTAGTATAACCGGGACAGATGAAAAACTGTTTTTT. Protein sequence: CASSITGTDEKLFF. The V call is TRBV19, the J call TRBJ1-4, with TRBD1 matching over 7 bases. Germline CDR1 reads LNHDA; CDR2 reads SQIVND (reference sequence). Trimming removed 2 bases from V and 6 bases from J; junction bases left unmatched: 3. The CDR3 runs 14 residues.

This sequence joins TRBV2 and TRBJ2-3; D unclear. The CDR3 has 14 residues. Germline V gives CDR1 SNHLY, CDR2 FYNNEI. Trimming stripped 4 bases from V and 4 bases from J, with 12 bases between. In DNA form, the CDR3 reads TGTGCCAGCAGTGGGCAGCTAGAGGCAGATACGCAGTATTTT. Encoded protein: CASSGQLEADTQYF.

The chain uses TRBV28 and TRBJ2-7; D is possibly TRBD2 (5 bases). The germline CDR1 and CDR2 sequences are MDHEN and SYDVKM. The V end was cut by 0 bases, the J end by 3 bases, with 6 bases between. The CDR3 runs to 13 residues. CDR3 protein: CASSLWGSYEQYF. The CDR3 DNA reads as TGTGCCAGCAGTTTATGGGGGAGCTACGAGCAGTACTTC.

This clone was seen a few times. The gene calls are TRBV27 and TRBJ2-1; no clear D. The V gene lost 4 bases and the J gene lost 4 bases, with 5 bases spanning the gap. The CDR3 has 12 residues. Germline assignment: CDR1 MNHEY and CDR2 SMNVEV (reference sequence). DNA for the CDR3: TGTGCCAGCAGTTCCGGTTACAATGAGCAGTTCTTC. It translates to CASSSGYNEQFF.

This chain uses TRBV19 with TRBJ1-5; D is possibly TRBD1 (6 bases). V gave up 7 bases and J gave up 8 bases, with 15 bases separating them. Germline CDR1 LNHDA, CDR2 SQIVND (reference sequence). CDR3 length equals 13 residues. The CDR3 here is CASTPGAPKPQHF. Here the CDR3 DNA reads TGTGCCAGTACGCCGGGGGCCCCTAAGCCCCAGCATTTT.

This clone was observed a handful of times. The chain carries TRBV6-1 and TRBJ2-7; 8 bases match TRBD1. The CDR3 extends over 16 amino acids. The germline V gene has CDR1 MNHNS and CDR2 SASEGT. The trim removed 0 bases at V and 5 bases at J, leaving 9 bases unmatched. DNA of the CDR3: TGTGCCAGCAGTGAAGCCGTGGGGACACAGGGGGACGAGCAGTACTTC. This gives the protein CASSEAVGTQGDEQYF.

The chain carries TRBV27 and TRBJ2-2; D may be TRBD1 (6 bases). Germline CDR1 is MNHEY and CDR2 is SMNVEV (reference sequence). CDR3 length: 16 residues. Trimming cost V 2 bases and J 4 bases, with 14 bases left between them. DNA for the CDR3: TGTGCCAGCAGTTTAAGGGGGTTTGGCGGCACCGGGGAGCTGTTTTTT. Translation: CASSLRGFGGTGELFF.

The chain's CDR3 is CASSQGEGGNTEAFF. CDR3 sequence (DNA): TGTGCCAGCAGCCAAGGGGAGGGGGGGAACACTGAAGCTTTCTTT. The chain carries TRBV4-2 and TRBJ1-1, with a possible D match to TRBD1 (6 bases). The germline gives CDR1 LGHNA, CDR2 YNFKEQ. The CDR3 is made up of 15 amino acids. V gave up 1 base and J gave up 1 base, with 10 bases separating them.

The chain joins TRBV7-6 to TRBJ2-3; 14 bases fit TRBD2. Trimming removed 5 bases from V and 2 bases from J; junction bases left unmatched: 6. CDR3 size: 17 residues. Germline V gene sequence: CDR1 SGHVS, CDR2 FNYEAQ. Here the CDR3 reads CASSTRTSGGYTDTQYF. The CDR3 nucleotides read TGTGCCAGCAGCACGAGGACTAGCGGGGGGTACACAGATACGCAGTATTTT.

Of note for this clone: This specimen includes other DNA sequences encoding the same CDR3. The V and J genes are TRBV5-1 and TRBJ1-1; D possibly corresponds to TRBD1 (6 bases). Germline V gives CDR1 SGHRS, CDR2 YFSETQ. The length of the CDR3 is 14 residues. V was cut by 4 bases and J by 3 bases, with 13 bases left in between. The DNA of the CDR3 is TGCGCCAGCAGCCTACAGGGAAGATACACTGAAGCTTTCTTT. Translating it yields CASSLQGRYTEAFF.

This clone was seen a few times. V gene TRBV27 combines with J gene TRBJ1-1; 9 nucleotides match TRBD1. Losses at the gene ends were 2 bases for V and 11 bases for J; bases not matched to a gene: 12. The CDR3 runs to 15 residues. Looked up from germline, CDR1 is MNHEY and CDR2 is SMNVEV (reference sequence). As DNA, the CDR3 is TGTGCCAGCAGTTTAGGGACAGGGCCCTCTCATAGGGCTTTCTTT. Protein product: CASSLGTGPSHRAFF.

This clone was seen only a few times. This chain joins TRBV30 and TRBJ2-1; 13 nucleotides match TRBD2. The CDR3 is 15 residues long. CDR1 and CDR2 from the germline V gene are GTSNPN and SVGIG (reference sequence). V shed 0 bases, J shed 4 bases, and the junction held 0 bases outside the gene matches. The CDR3 DNA is TGTGCCTGGAGTGTACTAGCGGGGGGGTACAATGAGCAGTTCTTC. This translates into CAWSVLAGGYNEQFF.

The chain is built from TRBV5-4 and TRBJ1-1; 9 nucleotides agree with TRBD1. V shed 5 bases and J 7 bases; nucleotides not matched to a gene: 12. Germline values: CDR1 SGHNT, CDR2 YYREEE (reference sequence). The CDR3 covers 15 residues. The CDR3 DNA is TGTGCCAGCAGTGGGACAGGGATCCTCTCAGTTGAAGCTTTCTTT. Amino acid sequence: CASSGTGILSVEAFF.

The chain employs TRBV19 and TRBJ2-3; no definite D call. CDR1 and CDR2 from the germline V gene are LNHDA and SQIVND (reference sequence). The V and J ends lost 5 bases and 0 bases respectively, with 15 bases between them. The CDR3 runs 16 residues. The CDR3 nucleotides read TGTGCCAGTAGTCCCCTTGGGGTACCGAGCACAGATACGCAGTATTTT. Amino acid sequence: CASSPLGVPSTDTQYF.

The V and J genes are TRBV7-3 and TRBJ2-3; D is uncertain. This CDR3 region has 14 residues. Germline CDR1 and CDR2: SGHTA and FQGTGA. Trimming removed 2 bases at V and 3 bases at J, with 9 bases between. CDR3 sequence: CASSLGLITDTQYF. DNA for the CDR3: TGTGCCAGCAGCTTAGGTCTCATTACAGATACGCAGTATTTT.

The rearrangement joins TRBV28 to TRBJ2-7; either TRBD1 or TRBD2 may fit D (5 bases each). Germline-derived CDR1 and CDR2 are MDHEN and SYDVKM. The CDR3 has 14 residues. V was trimmed by 7 bases and J by 3 bases, leaving 16 bases between them. CDR3 nucleotide sequence: TGTGCCAGCATCAATAGGGGACGAGACTACGAGCAGTACTTC. Protein sequence: CASINRGRDYEQYF.

This clone has only one observation. The chain joins TRBV2 to TRBJ2-5, with D perhaps TRBD1 (6 bases). Trimming took off 3 bases at V and 5 bases at J, with 13 bases between the two ends. Germline CDR1 reads SNHLY; CDR2 reads FYNNEI. The CDR3 has 14 residues. DNA of the CDR3: TGTGCCAGCAGTGATATGGGGGCCGGGGAGACCCAGTACTTC. This sequence encodes CASSDMGAGETQYF.

The chain is built from TRBV28 and TRBJ2-5; D possibly corresponds to TRBD1 (6 bases). The CDR3 sequence is 14 residues long. The germline V gene encodes CDR1 MDHEN and CDR2 SYDVKM. Trimming removed 2 bases from V and 0 bases from J, with 7 bases in between. The CDR3 sequence: CASSLGQNQETQYF. As DNA, the CDR3 is TGTGCCAGCAGTTTAGGACAGAACCAAGAGACCCAGTACTTC.

V is TRBV28 and J is TRBJ1-2; D gene unclear. CDR3 length equals 12 residues. Germline V lookup: CDR1 MDHEN, CDR2 SYDVKM. Trimming took off 5 bases at V and 4 bases at J, with 8 bases between the two ends. CDR3 DNA sequence: TGTGCCAGCAGTACCGACATCTATGGCTACACCTTC. Its translation is CASSTDIYGYTF.

This chain links TRBV5-1 with TRBJ2-5; D unclear. The CDR3 runs to 12 residues. Germline V gene data show CDR1 as SGHRS and CDR2 as YFSETQ. Trimming took 4 bases from V and 2 from J, leaving 6 bases between them. The CDR3 nucleotides read TGCGCCAGCAGCCAGCAGCAAGAGACCCAGTACTTC. Protein sequence: CASSQQQETQYF.

The sample holds one count of this clone. The chain has TRBV29-1 and TRBJ2-1; 7 bases align to TRBD1. This CDR3 comprises 13 residues. Germline loops: CDR1 SQVTM, CDR2 ANQGSEA. The V and J ends lost 6 bases and 11 bases, in that order; junction bases with no gene match: 13. For the CDR3, the DNA is TGCAGCGTACTAGGTTGGCAGGGGGATAAGCAGTTCTTC. This encodes CSVLGWQGDKQFF.

The chain recombines TRBV7-9 with TRBJ2-1; D is possibly TRBD2 (6 bases). Between the trimmed V and J ends, which lost 0 bases and 0 bases, there was a span of 18 bases. CDR1 is SEHNR, CDR2 FQNEAQ, per germline (reference sequence). The length of the CDR3 is 19 residues. The CDR3 reads CASSLAPGLSGTSYNEQFF. Here the CDR3 DNA reads TGTGCCAGCAGCTTAGCCCCGGGACTGAGCGGAACCTCCTACAATGAGCAGTTCTTC.

CDR3 sequence (DNA): TGTGCCAGCATAAGGACGGGGGGACAGCCCCAGCATTTT. Translated: CASIRTGGQPQHF. The V gene is TRBV6-1, the J gene TRBJ1-5; D possibly corresponds to TRBD1 (5 bases). Per the germline V gene, CDR1 is MNHNS and CDR2 is SASEGT. The CDR3 length is 13 residues. V was pared by 7 bases and J by 7 bases, with 14 bases between.